This T cell receptor (beta chain) was observed in a study of T cell responses to AZD1222 COVID-19 vaccine (dated by TCRdb to 2020 to 2023). In the study overall: Because spike-specific TCR depth and breadth did not differ between the two schedules, AZD1222 recipients who got a second dose at roughly 4 weeks were pooled with those who got a second dose at roughly 12 weeks. Trial participants were enrolled into age subgroups of 18-55, 56-69 and 70-plus years, which contained around 150, 28 and 57 TCR-sequenced participants, respectively. TCR sequencing covered 233 trial participants: 200 to 220 given two doses of AZD1222 and around 26 given two doses of MenACWY control vaccine.

The CDR3 regions of human TCRbeta chains were analyzed by immunosequencing. For the original study's pipeline: TCRs in the repertoires were matched against a reference library of SARS-CoV-2-specific TCRs that had been generated with the MIRA antigen-specificity platform. Breadth was defined as the fraction of unique TCRs that were SARS-CoV-2-associated. Depth was defined as the fraction of total T cells that were SARS-CoV-2-associated. Using the MIRA data, each spike-specific TCR was assigned both to the spike region to which the TCR was reactive and to a CD4 or CD8 class. Log10-transformed breadth and depth values were compared by one-way ANOVA with Sidak's multiple comparisons tests. Drawn from immuneACCESS, this table holds only the in-frame rearrangements with V and J called that TCRdb kept. Clones are partly lost; checked studies trace under half to an unresolved V gene and leave the rest unexplained. The D gene and trimming were derived from the DNA, and the V and J assignments and clone size from that table. This sample lists approximately 110,000 clones; around 82% were detected once. The ten largest clones represent around 6% of the sample.

This clone showed up just a few times. Its cognate antigen has yet to be identified. Nothing much larger sits one base from this clone, and base qualities are not available. Interpreted using the paper, the time point label stands for: baseline before first vaccination. Samples from vaccinated people were obtained from the UK trials COV001 and COV002, which included a single-blind randomized controlled phase 2/3 trial of AZD1222 (ChAdOx1 nCoV-19) in healthy adults. Trial participant PBMC samples were collected at day 0 and day 28 after the second dose for TCRbeta chain sequencing. From the germline V gene, CDR1 is SGHRS and CDR2 is YFSETQ. V lost 0 bases and J lost 7 bases, and the count of bases not matched to a germline gene is 9. From the cysteine through the phenylalanine, the CDR3 covers 16 amino acids. The read is trimmed to its CDR3 DNA, 48 bases read in frame from base 1. Overall study results and their limits: Vaccine-associated CD4 TCRs spanned the whole spike protein, with dominant responses in regions 160-218 and 743-854. Epitopes outside the regions mutated in the B.1.351 and B.1.1.7 variants were reportedly recognized by nearly half of the unique spike-specific TCRs. Because no samples from the day 14 peak response were available, repertoires could be characterized only after the peak T cell response. Conclusions about previously exposed vaccinees are limited because only 5 or 6 AZD1222 recipients were SARS-CoV-2 seropositive at baseline. After two AZD1222 doses, spike-specific TCR breadth and depth were significantly higher than at day 0 and than in MenACWY recipients. Most participants were white British and females outnumbered males, and the authors suggested that clonal diversity may have been underestimated. In the small 56-69-year group, the increase in depth fell short of significance, most likely because of low power.

The clonotype was recovered from an adult in good health. The sample was peripheral blood, taken on day 0 of AZD1222 vaccination. The rearranged chain carries TRBV5-1 and TRBJ2-7; 11 bases in the junction line up with TRBD2. The CDR3 in this case is CASSLELAGDLMEQYF. The DNA is as follows: TGCGCCAGCAGCTTGGAACTAGCGGGGGACTTGATGGAGCAGTACTTC.